The text below deals with one TCR beta chain. No cognate antigen has been identified for it. Base qualities are missing; no much larger clone stands one base away. Libraries were made using the immunoSEQ multiplex PCR assay. For the multiplex PCR, a mixture combining 60 forward primers for TCR Vbeta segments and 13 reverse primers for TCR Jbeta segments was used. The CDR3 region of rearranged TCR beta genes was amplified from genomic DNA by a multiplex PCR assay. On the Illumina HiSeq System, the amplified TCR beta libraries were sequenced as 87-base-pair reads. Under the source paper's analysis protocol: A later analysis counted tens of millions of unique TCR beta chains across the 550 to 800 repertoires, and roughly 10 million of these chains were shared by at least two donors. A nearest-neighbor algorithm error-corrected the raw reads and collapsed the reads into unique sequences, merging closely related sequences to remove PCR and sequencing errors. V, D and J gene segments were assigned by aligning CDR3 sequences to IMGT reference sequences. For a sequence to be retained, a match of at least six nucleotides to both a V gene segment and a J gene segment was required. Rearrangements were classified as productive when the CDR3 lacked stop codons and remained in frame with V and J, and all other rearrangements were classified as non-productive. CDR3 was defined by IMGT convention, running from the second conserved V-encoded cysteine to the conserved J-encoded phenylalanine. The earlier analysis of about 530 of the donors excluded any sequence lacking an unambiguous match to a single V gene segment. In an earlier analysis of several hundred of the donors, V segments were called functional above 56.7% productive rearrangements and were called segregating when the between-donor standard deviation exceeded 5%. To diagnose cytomegalovirus status from the catalog of TCR beta chain sequences, a statistical classification framework was built. In a later analysis, V and J genes were assigned by comparing TCR nucleotide sequences against IMGT/GENE-DB human TR gene sequences. The TCRdist pipeline was used in a later analysis to assign CDR3 sequences and most-parsimonious VDJ recombination scenarios. In a later analysis, each TCR beta chain was defined by its CDR3 amino acid sequence together with its V-gene family, and reads without a unique V-gene family were excluded. In a later analysis, nearly 600 highly shared, low-generation-probability nucleotide sequences were removed to address suspected cross-contamination and a sequencing artifact. In a later analysis, a clonal expansion index for each public chain was calculated from normalized within-repertoire ranks of inferred template counts. In a later analysis, generation probabilities were computed with a VDJ recombination model fitted to out-of-frame rearrangements, and the resulting probabilities were checked against IGoR. A later analysis scored TCR-TCR, TCR-HLA and TCR-CMV co-occurrence with hypergeometric tests, applying a repertoire-size bias correction to TCR pairs. A later analysis estimated false discovery rates by permuting HLA or CMV assignments 20 times. In a later analysis, co-occurring TCRs were grouped using DBSCAN, and TCRdist sequence similarity was added for clustering within HLA-allele-positive subsets. Co-occurrence clustering excluded repertoires with fewer than 30,000 or more than 120,000 public chains, plus five with anomalous nucleotide sharing. TCRdb's version of the immuneACCESS table is confined to in-frame rearrangements and falls short of the full clone set. An unresolved V gene accounts for under half of the shortfall where checked; the remainder is of unknown origin. V and J calls and clone size are copied from that table; D and trimming were computed from the DNA. A total of 100,000 to 150,000 clones appear in this sample, approximately 82% of them only once. Around 20% of the sample comes from the top ten.

The cysteine opens and the phenylalanine closes a CDR3 of 15 amino acids. Here the CDR3 DNA is all that survives: 45 bases in frame from base 1. Cut back by 3 bases and 1 base, the V and J ends lie 13 bases apart. For CDR1 and CDR2, the germline V gene lists MRHNA and SNTAGT. The cohort consisted of 666 healthy bone marrow donors. Cohort members were all nominally healthy when sampled, although unrecorded immune exposures were likely present. The donor was CMV seropositive and belonged to the group of 250 to 300 seropositive cohort members. Every donor gave a peripheral blood sample, and the peripheral blood mononuclear cells from that sample were used for TCR beta sequencing. Genomic DNA was extracted from the blood cell samples with the Qiagen DNeasy Blood Extraction Kit. This sample stems from a study of cytomegalovirus exposure and HLA in healthy donors (dated by TCRdb to the late 2010s). At the level of the whole study: According to an earlier analysis of a few hundred of the donors, some 180 million T cells yielded roughly 100 million unique TCR beta sequences and more than 250 Gb of sequence data. Roughly 300 gigabases of sequencing data and approximately 85 million unique TCR sequences were included in an early release covering 550 to 650 HLA-typed donors. Among the roughly 400 genotyped donors, 81% belonged to the genetic ancestry cluster associated with self-reported Caucasian donors. The study aimed to test whether cataloging public T cell receptors could reveal signatures of past pathogen exposure. The study used immunosequencing to profile the T cell repertoires of some 600 subjects and linked those repertoires to cytomegalovirus serostatus. In addition to the first cohort of around 670 subjects, a separate validation cohort of about 120 different subjects was used. To predict cytomegalovirus infection status, the study combined high-throughput TCR immunosequencing, statistical association of individual TCRs with disease status, and machine learning. To study patterns of TCR occurrence, a later analysis re-analyzed previously published TCR beta repertoires from 650 to 750 donors and added high-resolution HLA genotyping. The later analysis used no new phenotypic data to find candidate immune exposures, relying instead on TCR beta sequences and their occurrence across donors. In an earlier analysis of several hundred of the donors, high-throughput TCR beta sequencing was used to judge whether each TCR beta V gene segment behaved as functional or pseudogenic. Alongside the repertoire data, information on donor age, sex, ethnicity and CMV serostatus was compiled. A later genetic analysis used genome-wide SNP genotypes for about three fifths of the 666 donors, treating that subset as a discovery cohort. All discovery cohort repertoires had been generated on a single sequencing platform. Both class I and class II loci were covered by HLA typing, at four-digit resolution. Typing coverage differed by locus: A, B, C, DRB1 and DQB1 were typed in about 620-630 donors, DQA1 in roughly 500, DPA1 in over 600, and DPB1 in just under 490. Roughly 5 DR-DQ haplotypes were handled as single units for association and clustering because linkage in the cohort was strong. Among about 360 genotyped donors of the cohort, an average of roughly 240,000 unique TCR beta nucleotide sequences were sequenced per donor, approximately 20% of them non-productive.

Study-wide findings and limitations: When HLA alleles, especially DR and DQ, strongly co-occurred, attributing TCR associations to individual alleles was difficult. The only immune exposure information available for the cohort was CMV serostatus. The classifier was reported to diagnose cytomegalovirus status with high specificity and sensitivity in both the original and validation cohorts. The authors suggested that the approach could potentially be generalized to other disease states and immunological phenotypes. In a later analysis, HLA-associated TCR beta chains showed more clonal expansion and lower generation probabilities than non-associated chains that were equally common. A further reported finding was that TCR beta sequences accurately predicted the HLA-A and HLA-B alleles for most subjects in the first cohort. V-gene and J-gene trimming of TCR beta chains was associated with a missense DCLRE1C variant in a later genetic analysis, and the association was replicated in an independent cohort. Because counts were too low, roughly 16 rarely observed V segments, including chromosome 9 orphons, were left out of the earlier analysis of 587 of the donors. HLA typing was unavailable for some donors at each locus, so association tests used only the typed subset. A few of the identified cytomegalovirus-associated TCR beta chains were confirmed in vitro to be specific for cytomegalovirus antigens. The study gave a list of around 170 TCR beta chains associated with cytomegalovirus. In an earlier analysis of roughly 500 of the donors, most TCR beta V segments appeared in productive rearrangements about 90% or about 30% of the time, broadly matching IMGT annotations. The sequencing pipeline was judged likely to have produced a cluster of highly shared sequence variants as a technical artifact. The 87-base-pair reads could not distinguish some IMGT-functional V segments, including TRBV6-2 and TRBV6-3, so those segments were excluded. Across donors, most TCR sequences were observed very rarely, whereas some public TCRs were present in many individuals. Only TCR beta chains were sequenced in this cohort, and the absence of alpha or paired-chain data limited detectable features. Correlated functional status among segregating V segments might reflect linkage disequilibrium, but an unknown experimental factor could not be ruled out. At a false discovery rate of 0.05, a later analysis linked some 18,000 TCR beta sequences to specific HLA alleles. Presence/absence analyses assumed roughly uniform sequencing depth across donors, an assumption that may not hold. In a later analysis, TCR association rates were found to vary across HLA loci, with the most associated TCRs seen for DRB1 alleles and the fewest for HLA-C alleles. In a later analysis, most CMV-associated TCR beta chains were found to appear HLA-restricted, with HLA associations seemingly driven largely by CMV exposure. In a later analysis, several top co-occurrence clusters were reported to appear linked to parvovirus B19, influenza, CMV and Epstein-Barr virus. In a later genetic analysis, fewer N-insertions in productive TCRs were reported among donors in an Asian-associated ancestry cluster than the roughly 670-donor mean.

The sample was PBMCs. The TCR comes from a man between 18 and 29 years old in good health and CMV-seropositive. The chain uses TRBV6-4 and TRBJ2-7; a tentative D match to TRBD2 spans 6 bases. The encoded CDR3 is CASSEMGGGSYEQYF. The DNA is as follows: TGTGCCAGCAGTGAAATGGGGGGTGGATCCTACGAGCAGTACTTC.